The clone carrying this T cell receptor beta chain appeared a single time. The antigen is undetermined. The sequenced cases were selected for having the highest brain T cell transcript signatures. Pre-surgery treatment included at least one anti-epileptic drug. This sample stems from a study of brain T cells in children with intractable seizures. V was clipped by 2 bases and J by 1 base, with 5 bases between them. The CDR3 runs 13 residues. Germline loops: CDR1 KGHSH, CDR2 LQKENI. Study-wide results and caveats: Viral specificity was inferred only from CDR3 similarity; HCMV serostatus was unknown.

Profiled with immunoSEQ multiplex PCR; TCRdb holds only in-frame clones, not every one. The sample has 100,000 to 120,000 clones, 90% to 95% seen once. The V call is TRBV18, the J call TRBJ1-1; D ambiguous. The receptor's source is a boy less than two years old with hemimegalencephaly and intractable seizures. The sample consisted of peripheral blood, taken at surgery. CDR3: CASSPKTNTEAFF. Here the CDR3 DNA reads TGTGCCAGCTCACCAAAGACGAACACTGAAGCTTTCTTT.